This TCR beta chain was obtained from a study of beta chain features in type 1 diabetes. Study-wide background: Healthy donors resembled patients in age, gender and cell yields. Study outcomes and limitations: Within each of all four CD4+ subsets, Type 1 diabetes patients had TCRB CDR3s that were moderately but significantly shorter. Researchers caution that PCR might favor shorter templates, equally among patients and controls.

Naive, central memory, regulatory and stem cell-like memory cells within the CD4+ compartment were sorted using CD45RO/CCR7/CD25/CD127/CD95/CD27. This clone was detected only a few times. The antigen remains unidentified. With 4 bases removed from V and 6 bases from J, the gap between germline ends came to 7 bases. Germline V gene sequence: CDR1 SGHDN, CDR2 FVKESK. This CDR3 is 13 amino acids long. Expressed TCRB transcripts were sequenced after all isolated RNA was converted to cDNA. Samples of naive, central memory and regulatory T cells yielded a mean of about 3.9 million reads. Method: immunoSEQ multiplex PCR; TCRdb's copy keeps in-frame clones and lacks some. The sample lists around 600,000 clones; under 15% were seen once.

This rearrangement joins TRBV14 to TRBJ1-6; tentatively, D is TRBD1 (5 bases). The sequenced sample was naive CD4+ T cells from blood. This sequence was found in a man in his thirties or forties with type 1 diabetes. CDR3 bases: TGTGCCAGCAGCCGCGACAGTAATTCACCCCTCCACTTT. The encoded protein is CASSRDSNSPLHF.